The source of this TCR beta chain is a study of blood T cell repertoires in COVID-19. On the study more broadly: The United States, Italy and Spain supplied acute and convalescent COVID-19 samples. In each case, the material was cDNA or gDNA derived from T cells, B-cell-depleted T cells, or PBMCs.

J was trimmed by 1 base and V by 4 bases; bases with no gene match: 6. Germline CDR1 and CDR2: SGHRS and YFSETQ. The CDR3 length is 16 residues. Source study methods: Nucleated cell number was recorded as an estimate derived from reference gene primer amplification. Method: immunoSEQ multiplex PCR; TCRdb's copy keeps in-frame clones and lacks some. The D gene and trimming were derived from the DNA, and the V and J assignments and clone size from that table. In the table there are 150,000 to 200,000 clones, 88% of which are singletons. Sequenced material: peripheral blood. The chain combines TRBV5-1 with TRBJ2-2; TRBD1 agrees at 8 bases. The receptor was isolated from a man aged 65 to 79 with active or convalescent COVID-19. The DNA for the CDR3 is TGCGCCAGCAGCCTAAGACAGGGGAGGAACACCGGGGAGCTGTTTTTT. Protein product: CASSLRQGRNTGELFF.